This TCR beta chain was documented in a study of cytomegalovirus exposure and HLA in healthy donors. As concerns this clone: Germline is not matched at one junction end, which may reflect a read error.

Germline CDR1 SGHDT, CDR2 YYEEEE. There are 13 residues in the CDR3. 60 Vbeta and 13 Jbeta primers were used in PCR. The protocol was immunoSEQ multiplex PCR, while the TCRdb copy is restricted to in-frame clones and leaves out a portion. This table holds more than 45,000 clones. The clonotype originates from a woman in her fifties or sixties in good health and CMV-seropositive. Sequences were obtained from PBMCs. V gene TRBV5-6 combines with J gene TRBJ1-1; possible D gene TRBD1, 5 bases. CDR3 loop: CASSGQGGAEDFF. In DNA, the CDR3 is TGTGCCAGCAGTGGGCAGGGAGGCGCTGAAGATTTCTTT.